This entry concerns a single T cell receptor beta chain. This entry belongs to a study of monozygotic twins with inflammatory bowel disease. CDR1 and CDR2 from the germline V gene are LGHDT and YNNKEL (reference sequence). The CDR3 contains 14 residues. TCRdb reprocessed the 5' RACE reads, with one entry per CDR3 protein and no DNA. In total, the table holds some 150,000 distinct CDR3 sequences. The origin of this receptor is a human donor with ulcerative colitis or Crohn's disease, or a healthy co-twin of an affected twin (not recorded which). The sample consisted of blood. This rearrangement joins TRBV3-1 to TRBJ2-1; absent DNA, TCRdb's TRBD2 call cannot be checked. This chain's CDR3 is CASSGTLYNNEQFF.